Following are 23 T cell receptor beta chains from one sample sequenced in a study of CD8 T cells in Susac syndrome. RNA amounts of about 0.5 to 1 ug underwent reverse transcription with random hexamers. MiXCR, applied by TCRdb to the immunoSEQ multiplex PCR reads, yields one record per CDR3 protein. The profile shows a few hundred thousand distinct CDR3 sequences, 80% to 95% of them singletons. Material for sequencing was CD8+ T cells from PBMCs. The receptors derive from a human donor with multiple sclerosis.

This clonotype was observed a few times. The V call is TRBV9, the J call TRBJ1-4; D is possibly TRBD1 (6 bases). V was trimmed by 4 bases and J by 8 bases, leaving 18 bases between them. The CDR3 totals 15 residues. The germline gives CDR1 SGDLS, CDR2 YYNGEE. As DNA, the CDR3 is TGTGCCAGCAGCCCCTCCGGGACAACCAGAGAAAAACTGTTTTTT. This translates into CASSPSGTTREKLFF.

The chain employs TRBV20-1 and TRBJ2-3; D perhaps matches TRBD2 (5 bases). Germline-derived CDR1 and CDR2 are DFQATT and SNEGSKA (reference sequence). The CDR3 sequence is 13 residues long. The V end was cut by 3 bases, the J end by 8 bases, with 15 bases between. This CDR3 is CSARVGSDFTQYF. The CDR3 bases are TGCAGTGCTAGGGTGGGGTCGGACTTTACGCAGTATTTT.

The gene calls are TRBV11-3 and TRBJ2-3; D gene unclear. V was cut by 4 bases and J by 4 bases, with 9 bases left in between. The V gene's germline CDR1 is SGHNT and CDR2 YENEEA. The CDR3 loop spans 13 amino acids. CDR3 protein: CASSSSGSDTQYF. For the CDR3, the DNA is TGTGCCAGCAGCTCTTCGGGTTCAGATACGCAGTATTTT.

The genes are TRBV20-1 and TRBJ1-5; D is uncertain. The germline CDR1 and CDR2 sequences are DFQATT and SNEGSKA (reference sequence). The CDR3 is 13 residues long. The CDR3 bases are TGCACCGTAAGCTATAGTAAAAATCAGCCCCAGCATTTT. Translated, it gives CTVSYSKNQPQHF.

The CDR3 reads CSASPGPDTDTQYF. CDR3 bases: TGCAGTGCTAGCCCGGGCCCAGACACAGATACGCAGTATTTT. The chain has TRBV20-1 and TRBJ2-3; no clear D. V lost 3 bases, J lost 2 bases, and 12 bases lay in between. This CDR3 contains 14 residues. Per germline, CDR1 DFQATT and CDR2 SNEGSKA (reference sequence).

This chain uses TRBV4-3 with TRBJ2-1; D not certain. This CDR3 is built from 16 residues. CDR1 and CDR2 (germline): LGHNA, YSLEER. The germline V and J ends were trimmed by 1 base and 4 bases, with 14 bases remaining between them. CDR3 DNA sequence: TGCGCCAGCAGCCAAGGCGTAGCCTCGTCTTACAATGAGCAGTTCTTC. This encodes CASSQGVASSYNEQFF.

This chain connects TRBV29-1 to TRBJ2-7; D is perhaps TRBD1 (5 bases). With 3 bases removed from V and 4 bases from J, the gap between germline ends came to 13 bases. Germline CDR1 and CDR2: SQVTM and ANQGSEA. The CDR3 totals 13 residues. Here the CDR3 DNA reads TGCAGCGTTGAGGGGCTAGAGGCGTACGAGCAGTACTTC. It codes for CSVEGLEAYEQYF.

This chain joins TRBV24-1 and TRBJ2-1; no clear D gene. Germline assignment: CDR1 KGHDR and CDR2 SFDVKD. There are 14 residues in the CDR3. V was shortened by 4 bases and J by 6 bases, with 12 bases between the two germline ends. CDR3 bases: TGTGCCACCAGTGAGCCCGACCGAACCAATGAGCAGTTCTTC. This gives the protein CATSEPDRTNEQFF.

This chain links TRBV4-3 with TRBJ2-3, with 7 nucleotides matching TRBD2. This CDR3 contains 14 residues. Germline V gene data show CDR1 as LGHNA and CDR2 as YSLEER. V trimming: 1 base; J trimming: 6 bases; junction bases outside the gene matches: 4. Written as DNA, the CDR3 is TGCGCCAGCAGCCAAGGCCTGGGGGGGGATACGCAGTATTTT. Its translation is CASSQGLGGDTQYF.

The chain recombines TRBV9 with TRBJ2-1; D unresolved. This CDR3 spans 12 amino acids. CDR1 and CDR2 from the germline V gene are SGDLS and YYNGEE. Trimming pared 1 base from V and 8 bases from J, leaving 7 bases between. This CDR3 reads CASSVLGDEQFF. In DNA, the CDR3 is TGTGCCAGCAGCGTACTCGGAGATGAGCAGTTCTTC.

The chain employs TRBV7-9 and TRBJ1-1; maybe TRBD1 (5 bases). The V and J ends lost 4 bases and 0 bases respectively, with 12 bases between them. The CDR3 spans 15 residues. Looked up from germline, CDR1 is SEHNR and CDR2 is FQNEAQ (reference sequence). The CDR3 is CASSSLGALNTEAFF. The CDR3 DNA is TGTGCCAGCAGCTCCCTCGGGGCCCTGAACACTGAAGCTTTCTTT. The full variable domain, in which reference TRBV7-9 and TRBJ1-1 provide the parts outside the CDR3, is DTGVSQNPRHKITKRGQNVTFRCDPISEHNRLYWYRQTLGQGPEFLTYFQNEAQLEKSRLLSDRFSAERPKGSFSTLEIQRTEQGDSAMYLCASSSLGALNTEAFFGQGTRLTVV.

J is TRBJ2-7 and V is TRBV7-9, with a possible D match to TRBD2 (6 bases). Germline V lookup: CDR1 SEHNR, CDR2 FQNEAQ (reference sequence). The CDR3 length is 16 residues. Trimming stripped 4 bases from V and 1 base from J, with 17 bases between. CDR3 in amino acids: CASSSPTGGDSYEQYF. The CDR3 nucleotides are TGTGCCAGCAGCTCCCCCACAGGAGGGGATTCCTACGAGCAGTACTTC.

CDR3 nucleotide sequence: TGCGCCAGCAGCCATGGGGGGCCAGTAGGGGAGCAGTACTTC. Translation: CASSHGGPVGEQYF. This chain connects TRBV4-3 to TRBJ2-7; either TRBD1 or TRBD2 may fit D (6 bases each). Germline CDR1 and CDR2: LGHNA and YSLEER. The V gene lost 3 bases and the J gene lost 7 bases, with 16 bases spanning the gap. CDR3 length: 14 residues.

This clonotype was seen a few times. The rearrangement joins TRBV6-5 to TRBJ1-1; D ambiguous. Germline V gives CDR1 MNHEY, CDR2 SVGAGI. Trimming removed 2 bases at V and 1 base at J, with 5 bases between. The CDR3 loop spans 13 amino acids. The CDR3: CASSYGSNTEAFF. Here the CDR3 DNA reads TGTGCCAGCAGTTACGGTTCGAACACTGAAGCTTTCTTT.

The chain recombines TRBV6-5 with TRBJ2-7; no reliable D call. This CDR3 contains 13 residues. Germline loops: CDR1 MNHEY, CDR2 SVGAGI. V lost 4 bases and J 4 bases, leaving 11 bases between the germline ends. CDR3 in amino acids: CASSSGSGYEQYF. CDR3 bases: TGTGCCAGCAGTTCCGGGTCTGGTTACGAGCAGTACTTC.

About this clonotype itself: One junction end disagrees with the germline gene, perhaps due to a read error. V usage is TRBV5-6 and J usage is TRBJ2-7; TRBD1 agrees at 9 bases. The CDR3 length is 14 residues. CDR1 is SGHDT, CDR2 YYEEEE, per germline. CDR3 DNA: TGTGCCAGCAGCTTTGGGACAGGGCAAGACGAGCAGTGCTTC. Translated: CASSFGTGQDEQCF. Based on the CDR3 plus reference TRBV5-6 and TRBJ2-7, the full variable domain is DAGVTQSPTHLIKTRGQQVTLRCSPKSGHDTVSWYQQALGQGPQFIFQYYEEEERQRGNFPDRFSGHQFPNYSSELNVNALLLGDSALYLCASSFGTGQDEQCFGPGTRLTVT.

The chain joins TRBV30 to TRBJ1-2; TRBD1 might be the D (5 bases). The CDR3 loop spans 14 amino acids. Between the trimmed V and J ends, which lost 5 bases and 6 bases, there was a span of 19 bases. Germline assignment: CDR1 GTSNPN and CDR2 SVGIG (reference sequence). This CDR3 is CAWRERGVLDGYTF. In DNA form, the CDR3 reads TGTGCCTGGCGGGAAAGAGGGGTTTTGGATGGCTACACCTTC.

The rearrangement links TRBV18 to TRBJ2-2; D not certain. This CDR3 comprises 13 residues. Trimming pared 2 bases from V and 3 bases from J, leaving 4 bases between. CDR1 KGHSH and CDR2 LQKENI come from the germline V gene. The CDR3: CASSPRYTGELFF. The CDR3 coding sequence is TGTGCCAGCTCACCAAGGTACACCGGGGAGCTGTTTTTT.

This clonotype was detected a few times. This chain's CDR3 is CASSYNSAGEQYF. The CDR3 DNA reads as TGTGCCAGCAGTTACAACTCCGCGGGGGAGCAGTACTTC. The chain couples TRBV12-3 or TRBV12-4 to TRBJ2-7; a possible D gene is TRBD2 (6 bases). V shed 4 bases and J shed 7 bases, with 14 bases lying between them. The CDR3 runs 13 residues.

V and J are TRBV9 and TRBJ1-1; D not resolved. CDR1 and CDR2 from the germline V gene are SGDLS and YYNGEE. V lost 0 bases, J lost 2 bases, and 8 bases lay in between. This CDR3 comprises 14 residues. The CDR3 reads CASSVGDFNTEAFF. As DNA, the CDR3 is TGTGCCAGCAGCGTAGGGGATTTCAACACTGAAGCTTTCTTT. Supplemented by reference TRBV9 and TRBJ1-1, the full variable domain reads DSGVTQTPKHLITATGQRVTLRCSPRSGDLSVYWYQQSLDQGLQFLIQYYNGEERAKGNILERFSAQQFPDLHSELNLSSLELGDSALYFCASSVGDFNTEAFFGQGTRLTVV.

This rearrangement joins TRBV4-1 to TRBJ2-2, with TRBD2 matching 11 bases. V lost 5 bases to trimming and J lost 7 bases; unmatched junction nucleotides: 3. This CDR3 comprises 14 residues. Germline lookup yields CDR1 MGHRA and CDR2 YSYEKL. The CDR3, as DNA: TGCGCCAGCAGCGGGACTAGCGGAGACGGGGAGCTGTTTTTT. Its protein product is CASSGTSGDGELFF.

This chain joins TRBV13 and TRBJ2-7; no clear D. CDR3 length: 16 amino acids. Germline V gene data show CDR1 as PRHDT and CDR2 as FYEKMQ (reference sequence). V was clipped by 2 bases and J by 2 bases, with 16 bases between them. The CDR3 coding sequence is TGTGCCAGCAGCTTAACCCCAGGATCAAAGACCTACGAGCAGTACTTC. Its translation: CASSLTPGSKTYEQYF.

The rearrangement uses TRBV6-1 and TRBJ1-1, with D perhaps TRBD1 (5 bases). Between the trimmed V and J ends, which lost 6 bases and 0 bases, there was a span of 11 bases. Germline values: CDR1 MNHNS, CDR2 SASEGT. This CDR3 region has 14 residues. The CDR3 bases are TGTGCCAGCAGCGCCGTAGGGGTGAACACTGAAGCTTTCTTT. Translating gives CASSAVGVNTEAFF.